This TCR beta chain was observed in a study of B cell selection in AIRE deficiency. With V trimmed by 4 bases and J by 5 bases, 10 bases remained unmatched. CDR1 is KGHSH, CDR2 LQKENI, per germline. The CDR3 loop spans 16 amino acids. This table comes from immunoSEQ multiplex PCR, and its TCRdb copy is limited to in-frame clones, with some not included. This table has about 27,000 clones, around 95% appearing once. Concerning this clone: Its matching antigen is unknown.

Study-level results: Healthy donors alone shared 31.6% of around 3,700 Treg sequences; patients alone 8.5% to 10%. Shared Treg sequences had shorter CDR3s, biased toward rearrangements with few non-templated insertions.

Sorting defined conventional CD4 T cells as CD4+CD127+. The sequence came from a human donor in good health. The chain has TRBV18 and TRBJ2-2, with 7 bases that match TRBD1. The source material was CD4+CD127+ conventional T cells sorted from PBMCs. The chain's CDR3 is CASSQKNRGQTGELFF. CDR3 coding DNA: TGTGCCAGCTCACAAAAGAACAGGGGTCAGACCGGGGAGCTGTTTTTT.